The entry below describes one TCR beta chain. No antigen is known for it. No clone much larger than this one lies a single base away; base qualities are absent. Libraries came from RT-PCR. The instrument was a NextSeq 550. The raw public reads went through TCRdb reprocessing: fastp at Q25, MiXCR clone calling, in-frame beta chains kept. Entries are consolidated by CDR3 protein sequence, retaining the most common genes and DNA. The sample table lists roughly 230,000 distinct CDR3 sequences, approximately 14% of them with a count of one. The ten top clones hold around 10% of the sample. These data belong to a study of patients and donors after allogeneic stem cell transplantation (dated by TCRdb to 2018 to 2021). V gives up 6 bases and J gives up 6 bases, and the segment between their germline ends measures 18 bases. The CDR3 numbers 15 residues from cysteine through phenylalanine. Only CDR3 DNA is held: 45 bases, read in frame from base 1. Taken from the germline V gene (reference sequence), the CDR1 and CDR2 loops are MNHEY and SMNVEV.

The receptor's source is a human donor who was either an allogeneic HSCT recipient or a stem cell or donor lymphocyte infusion donor (not recorded which). It is not recorded whose cells these are; they may come from a transplant donor. Recombination joined TRBV27 with TRBJ1-5; TRBD1 is possibly the D segment (5 matching bases). Sequencing was performed on blood, either unsorted or a sorted T cell fraction (not recorded which). Here is the DNA: TGTGCCAGCAGCTTTTCCCAGGGCGACGGTCAGCCCCAGCATTTT. This is translated as CASSFSQGDGQPQHF.